A selection of T cell receptor beta chains follows, all from one sample in a study of control samples from healthy donors and cancer patients. Clones were sequenced by immunoSEQ multiplex PCR, and TCRdb holds only the in-frame ones, with some missing. This sample has around 250,000 clones; more than 65% occur once, and the top ten carry roughly 15%. Material: PBMCs. All receptors derive from a woman aged 55-75 years with lung cancer. Each CDR3 is given with its conserved first and last residue. A D gene is named only where the DNA matches it firmly. Clone size is shown for a subset of rows, as once, few, many or a class of expanded clone.

V	D	J	size	DNA	CDR3
TRBV2	TRBD1	TRBJ2-1	-	TGTGCCAGCAGTGGACAGGGGTCCTACAATGAGCAGTTCTTC	CASSGQGSYNEQFF
TRBV7-7	-	TRBJ1-1	few	TGTGCCAGCAGCATCAGACAAGACACTGAAGCTTTCTTT	CASSIRQDTEAFF
TRBV19	-	TRBJ2-1	-	TGTGCCAGTAGTATAGGTGCTAGCGAGTACAATGAGCAGTTCTTC	CASSIGASEYNEQFF
TRBV6-5	-	TRBJ2-7	-	TGTGCCAGCGGACGGGCGGCGGCCTACGAGCAGTACTTC	CASGRAAAYEQYF
TRBV9	-	TRBJ1-1	-	TGTGCCAGCAGCGCAAACATCGTTGGGGGGAACACTGAAGCTTTCTTT	CASSANIVGGNTEAFF
TRBV6-1	TRBD2	TRBJ2-3	-	TGTGCCAGCAGAGAAGCGGGAGGAGGCACAGATACGCAGTATTTT	CASREAGGGTDTQYF
TRBV28	-	TRBJ1-5	-	TGTGCCAGCAGTTCCTTCCAGGGAACGAGCAATCAGCCCCAGCATTTT	CASSSFQGTSNQPQHF
TRBV19	-	TRBJ2-2	-	TGTGCCAGTAGTTTTAGCGGCCAGGGGACCGGGGAGCTGTTTTTT	CASSFSGQGTGELFF
TRBV19	TRBD2	TRBJ2-7	-	TGTGCCAGTAGTGATATCGGGACTAGCGACTACGAGCAGTACTTC	CASSDIGTSDYEQYF
TRBV11-1	-	TRBJ2-7	-	TGTGCCAGCAGCTTATGGGCCCAGGGGTACGAGCAGTACTTC	CASSLWAQGYEQYF
TRBV4-2	-	TRBJ2-3	-	TGTGCCAGCAGCCAAGAAATGACCCCGGAAGGAACAGATACGCAGTATTTT	CASSQEMTPEGTDTQYF
TRBV28	-	TRBJ2-1	-	TGTGCCAGCACGTTAGTAGATCGCTACAATGAGCAGTTCTTC	CASTLVDRYNEQFF
TRBV5-1	TRBD2	TRBJ2-5	few	TGCGCCAGCAGCTTGGGGGAGGGCCAAGAGACCCAGTACTTC	CASSLGEGQETQYF
TRBV7-9	-	TRBJ1-1	-	TGTGCCAGCAGCCCCGAGCTGAACACTGAAGCTTTCTTT	CASSPELNTEAFF
TRBV5-1	-	TRBJ1-1	-	TGCGCCAGCAGTTCGTTACTGGGGAACACTGAAGCTTTCTTT	CASSSLLGNTEAFF
TRBV6-2/TRBV6-3	-	TRBJ1-4	-	TGTGCCAGCAGTTACGGGAGATCAACTAATGAAAAACTGTTTTTT	CASSYGRSTNEKLFF
TRBV13	TRBD2	TRBJ2-1	-	TGTGCCAGCAGCTTAGGAGGTAGCGGGCCCCGCGAAAACAATGAGCAGTTCTTC	CASSLGGSGPRENNEQFF
TRBV5-1	TRBD1	TRBJ2-7	-	TGCGCCAGCAGCTTTTCGGGGACAGGGGGCTTCGAGCAGTACTTC	CASSFSGTGGFEQYF
TRBV10-3	-	TRBJ1-1	-	TGTGCCATCAGTGAGGGGAACCAAGATGGAGCTTTCTTT	CAISEGNQDGAFF
TRBV2	-	TRBJ1-1	-	TGTGCCAGCAGCCCCTCCCGCGAAGCTTTCTTT	CASSPSREAFF
TRBV2	-	TRBJ2-2	-	TGTGCCAGCAGTGTATCCGGGTACTATACCGGGGAGCTGTTTTTT	CASSVSGYYTGELFF
TRBV18	-	TRBJ1-5	-	TGTGCCAGCTCGCCTACAGGGAGTAACTCCAATCAGCCCCAGCATTTT	CASSPTGSNSNQPQHF
TRBV4-1	-	TRBJ2-6	-	TGCGCCAGCAGCCAAGAAACGGTCCCCTCTGGGGCCAACGTCCTGACTTTC	CASSQETVPSGANVLTF
TRBV9	-	TRBJ1-1	-	TGTGCCAGCAGCGTAGATCTCAGGGGCACTGAAGCTTTCTTT	CASSVDLRGTEAFF
TRBV9	-	TRBJ1-2	-	TGTGCCAGCAGCCGAGATGGACAGATCTATGGCTACACCTTC	CASSRDGQIYGYTF
TRBV25-1	-	TRBJ2-5	once	TGTGCCAGCAGTGAATATTGGGCCAGGGAGACCCAGTACTTC	CASSEYWARETQYF
TRBV9	-	TRBJ1-3	-	TGTGCCAGCAGCGTAGGAGTCAGCGGAAACACCATATATTTT	CASSVGVSGNTIYF
TRBV5-8	-	TRBJ1-2	-	TGTGCCAGCAGCTCTCAGGGTGATGGCTACACCTTC	CASSSQGDGYTF
TRBV7-9	-	TRBJ1-1	-	TGTGCCAGCAGCCAGGTCGGGGCGGGCACTGAAGCTTTCTTT	CASSQVGAGTEAFF
TRBV7-3	TRBD2	TRBJ2-1	-	TGTGCCAGCAGCTTACAGGCGGGAGTGGTCTACAATGAGCAGTTCTTC	CASSLQAGVVYNEQFF
TRBV28	-	TRBJ2-7	-	TGTGCCAGCAGTTTTGAAAACAGGGTACGCCAGTACTTC	CASSFENRVRQYF
TRBV3-1/TRBV3-2	-	TRBJ1-2	-	TGTGCCAGCAGTTCCCTGACCGGCCTAGGCTACACCTTC	CASSSLTGLGYTF
TRBV19	TRBD1	TRBJ1-2	-	TGTGCCAGTATTCCGACAGGGGGCTTCTATGGCTACACCTTC	CASIPTGGFYGYTF
TRBV25-1	-	TRBJ2-5	-	TGTGCCAGCAGTGAAGGGCCGGGACGTAAGGACTTC	CASSEGPGRKDF
TRBV18	-	TRBJ2-5	-	TGTGCCAGCTCACCCCAAGCGGACAGTCAAGAGACCCAGTACTTC	CASSPQADSQETQYF
TRBV27	-	TRBJ1-2	-	TGTGCCAGCCGCACGGGCGCAGGAGGCTACACCTTC	CASRTGAGGYTF
TRBV10-3	TRBD2	TRBJ2-1	-	TGTGCCATCAGTGGAATAGCGGGAGGGGGTGAGCAGTTCTTC	CAISGIAGGGEQFF
TRBV9	-	TRBJ1-3	-	TGTGCCAGCAGCCCCGGGGAGCGGGGAGTTATCTCTGGAAACACCATATATTTT	CASSPGERGVISGNTIYF
TRBV18	-	TRBJ1-2	-	TGTGCCAGCTCACCACCTTCCGTGGCAGCGAACTATGGCTACACCTTC	CASSPPSVAANYGYTF
TRBV6-5	-	TRBJ1-1	-	TGTGCCAGCAGAACACGGAACACTGAAGCTTTCTTT	CASRTRNTEAFF
TRBV5-4	-	TRBJ2-2	-	TGTGCCAGCAGCTCCGGGGGAACCGGGGAGCTGTTTTTT	CASSSGGTGELFF
TRBV10-3	TRBD1	TRBJ2-5	-	TGTGCCATCAGTCCGGCAGGGGGCCCAGAGACCCAGTACTTC	CAISPAGGPETQYF
TRBV5-1	-	TRBJ2-2	-	TGCGCCAGCAGGGAAGGGGGGACGAACACCGGGGAGCTGTTTTTT	CASREGGTNTGELFF
TRBV7-9	TRBD2	TRBJ2-1	-	TGTGCCAGCAGGATAGCGGGGGGGAACAATGAGCAGTTCTTC	CASRIAGGNNEQFF
TRBV3-1/TRBV3-2	-	TRBJ2-7	-	TGTGCCAGCAGTAGTTCCTACGAGCAGTACTTC	CASSSSYEQYF
TRBV27	TRBD1	TRBJ1-1	-	TGTGCCAGCAGTTTGAGGGGGCAGCCTGAAGCTTTCTTT	CASSLRGQPEAFF
TRBV10-3	-	TRBJ1-4	-	TGTGCCATCAGTGCGGGGGACTCAACTAATGAAAAACTGTTTTTT	CAISAGDSTNEKLFF
TRBV30	TRBD1	TRBJ1-2	once	TGTGCCTGGAGGCGGACAGGGAACTATGGCTACACCTTC	CAWRRTGNYGYTF
TRBV13	-	TRBJ2-2	-	TGTGCCAGCAGCTTCAAGGTGGTTACCGGGGAGCTGTTTTTT	CASSFKVVTGELFF
TRBV9	-	TRBJ1-4	-	TGTGCCAGCAGCGTGGACGCAACTAATGAAAAACTGTTTTTT	CASSVDATNEKLFF
TRBV27	-	TRBJ1-2	-	TGTGCCAGCAGTTACAGGCTTAACTATGGCTACACCTTC	CASSYRLNYGYTF
TRBV3-1/TRBV3-2	-	TRBJ1-1	-	TGTGCCAGCAGCCAAGAAGGGGGCACTGAAGCTTTCTTT	CASSQEGGTEAFF
TRBV5-1	-	TRBJ2-2	-	TGCGCCAGCAGCATCGACGGAGGAAACACCGGGGAGCTGTTTTTT	CASSIDGGNTGELFF
TRBV6-1	-	TRBJ1-2	-	TGTGCCAGCAGTGAATTTGCGGGGTATGGCTACACCTTC	CASSEFAGYGYTF
TRBV6-5	-	TRBJ1-1	-	TGTGCCAGCAGTTACTCTGGGACGGTCTTGAACACTGAAGCTTTCTTT	CASSYSGTVLNTEAFF
TRBV20-1	-	TRBJ1-1	-	TGCAGTGCTAATGAAGGACGGTCGATGAACACTGAAGCTTTCTTT	CSANEGRSMNTEAFF
TRBV9	-	TRBJ1-2	-	TGTGCCAGCACCCAAGGGACGGGGGGCCTCTATGGCTACACCTTC	CASTQGTGGLYGYTF